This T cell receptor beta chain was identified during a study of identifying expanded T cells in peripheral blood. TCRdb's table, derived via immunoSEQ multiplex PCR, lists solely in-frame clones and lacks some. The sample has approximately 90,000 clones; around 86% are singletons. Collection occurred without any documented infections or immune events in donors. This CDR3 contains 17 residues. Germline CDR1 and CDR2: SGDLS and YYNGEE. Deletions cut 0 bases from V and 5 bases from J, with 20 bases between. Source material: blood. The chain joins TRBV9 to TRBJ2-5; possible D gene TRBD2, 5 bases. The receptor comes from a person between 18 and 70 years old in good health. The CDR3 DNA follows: TGTGCCAGCAGCGTAGTTGGAAGTAAGCCTGGGAGCGAGACCCAGTACTTC. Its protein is CASSVVGSKPGSETQYF.